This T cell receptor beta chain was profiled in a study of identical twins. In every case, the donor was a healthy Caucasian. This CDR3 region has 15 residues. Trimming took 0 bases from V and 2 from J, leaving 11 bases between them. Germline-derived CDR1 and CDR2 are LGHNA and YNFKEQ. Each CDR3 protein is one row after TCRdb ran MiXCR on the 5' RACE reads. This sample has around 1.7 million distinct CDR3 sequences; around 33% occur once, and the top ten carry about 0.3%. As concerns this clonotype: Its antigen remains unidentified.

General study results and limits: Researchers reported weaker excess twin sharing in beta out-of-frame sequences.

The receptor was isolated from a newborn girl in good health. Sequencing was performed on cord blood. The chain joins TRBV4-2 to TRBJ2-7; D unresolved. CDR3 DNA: TGTGCCAGCAGCCAAGAAGACCGGCCCACCTACGAGCAGTACTTC. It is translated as CASSQEDRPTYEQYF.